These 3 T cell receptor beta chains originate from one sample sequenced in a study of T cell repertoires in cytomegalovirus infection. TCRdb reanalysed the reads using MiXCR and keeps one entry per CDR3 protein. The data hold hundreds of thousands of distinct CDR3 sequences, with approximately 30% observed a single time. What these receptors recognize is not known. The material was cultured CD8+ T cells from PBMCs, obtained from culture after CMV antigen stimulation. Every receptor here comes from a human donor in good health (CMV status not recorded). Some clones in this sample may be carry-over from other donors' samples.

This clonotype was detected once. Since a much larger clone is just one base distant, this may be a read error. This chain joins TRBV7-2 and TRBJ1-1; D is ambiguous. Trimming left V 2 bases short and J 9 bases short, with 13 bases between. The length of the CDR3 is 13 residues. From germline, CDR1 is SGHTA and CDR2 FQGNSA. In DNA form, the CDR3 reads TGTGCCAGCAGCTTACTGGATAGGTCTCAAGCTTTCTTT. It is translated as CASSLLDRSQAFF. Together with reference TRBV7-2 and TRBJ1-1, the CDR3 gives the full variable domain: GAGVSQSPSNKVTEKGKDVELRCDPISGHTALYWYRQSLGQGLEFLIYFQGNSAPDKSGLPSDRFSAERTGGSVSTLTIQRTQQEDSAVYLCASSLLDRSQAFFGQGTRLTVV.

The chain recombines TRBV7-9 with TRBJ2-7, with unresolved D. This CDR3 comprises 14 residues. Per germline, CDR1 SEHNR and CDR2 FQNEAQ (reference sequence). Deletions cut 5 bases from V and 5 bases from J, with 16 bases between. The chain's CDR3 is CASSPLLSIDEQYF. The CDR3 DNA is TGTGCCAGCAGCCCCCTATTAAGTATCGACGAGCAGTACTTC.

This chain uses TRBV27 with TRBJ2-7; tentatively, D is TRBD2 (5 bases). Deletions cut 9 bases from V and 5 bases from J, with 11 bases between. The V gene's germline CDR1 is MNHEY and CDR2 SMNVEV (reference sequence). This CDR3 is 11 amino acids long. In nucleotides, the CDR3 is TGTGCCAGTTTAACCGGGGACGAGCAGTACTTC. Amino acids: CASLTGDEQYF.